The source of this T cell receptor (beta chain) is a study of T cells in Graves' hyperthyroidism and ophthalmopathy. TCR beta CDR3 region amplification was performed from RNA transcripts. First-round RT-PCR of the TCR CDR3 relied on the HTBI primer set. MiXCR, run by TCRdb on the multiplex PCR reads, gives a single entry per CDR3 protein. The table includes 550,000 to 700,000 distinct CDR3 sequences, about 43% detected once. Uncontrolled infection, other autoimmune disease, pregnancy or lactation excluded patients. Germline values: CDR1 SEHNR, CDR2 FQNEAQ (reference sequence). Trimming cost V 3 bases and J 5 bases, with 8 bases left between them. This CDR3 is 13 amino acids long. Study-wide results and limits: Blood also carried most thyroid clonotypes expanded above 0.001.

With regard to this clonotype: Its antigen is currently unknown.

The sequence was collected from an adult woman with Graves' disease, either hyperthyroidism or ophthalmopathy (not recorded which). The sample was peripheral blood or thyroid tissue (not recorded which). The genes are TRBV7-9 and TRBJ2-1; no clear D gene. Here the CDR3 DNA reads TGTGCCAGCAGCTTGACGCTAGACAATGAGCAGTTCTTC. It translates to CASSLTLDNEQFF.